The 6 T cell receptor beta chains presented below share a single source sample, sequenced in a study of T cells in Graves' hyperthyroidism and ophthalmopathy. The investigators amplified TCR beta CDR3 regions from RNA transcripts. HTBI primers were the set used in a first-round RT-PCR of the TCR CDR3. MiXCR was run by TCRdb on the multiplex PCR reads, yielding one entry per CDR3 protein. The sample has around 540,000 distinct CDR3 sequences, under 60% seen once. The material sequenced was peripheral blood or thyroid tissue (not recorded which). These receptors were taken from a woman aged 18-29 years with Graves' hyperthyroidism.

This clonotype was observed a few times. V usage is TRBV7-9 and J usage is TRBJ1-4, with TRBD1 as a possible D gene (6 bases). CDR3 length: 14 amino acids. The V and J ends lost 5 bases and 7 bases respectively, with 14 bases between them. The germline V gene encodes CDR1 SEHNR and CDR2 FQNEAQ (reference sequence). CDR3 nucleotide sequence: TGTGCCAGCAGCCGCCCCGGACAGAGTGAAAAACTGTTTTTT. As protein: CASSRPGQSEKLFF.

The genes are TRBV4-1 and TRBJ1-3, with D unresolved. The CDR3 spans 16 residues. The germline V gene has CDR1 MGHRA and CDR2 YSYEKL. Trimming removed 4 bases at V and 0 bases at J, with 13 bases between. CDR3 loop: CASSRNRDNSGNTIYF. CDR3 nucleotides: TGCGCCAGCAGCCGCAACCGGGATAACTCTGGAAACACCATATATTTT.

The chain combines TRBV15 with TRBJ2-6; D might be TRBD1 or TRBD2, each matching 6 bases. The CDR3 extends over 16 amino acids. Germline CDR1 reads LNHNV; CDR2 reads YYDKDF (reference sequence). Deletions cut 0 bases from V and 9 bases from J, with 15 bases between. CDR3 bases: TGTGCCACCAGCAGAGATTGGGGGCAGGGAGGCAACGTCCTGACTTTC. It yields the protein CATSRDWGQGGNVLTF. The variable domain in full, with the rest retrieved from reference TRBV15 and TRBJ2-6, is DAMVIQNPRYQVTQFGKPVTLSCSQTLNHNVMYWYQQKSSQAPKLLFHYYDKDFNNEADTPDNFQSRRPNTSFCFLDIRSPGLGDTAMYLCATSRDWGQGGNVLTFGAGSRLTVL.

In its sample, this clonotype was seen many times. CDR3 sequence reads: CATSRRRTENTEAFF. Written as DNA, the CDR3 is TGTGCCACCAGCAGACGAAGGACGGAGAACACTGAAGCTTTCTTT. The chain combines TRBV15 with TRBJ1-1; D gene unclear. The CDR3 runs to 15 residues. The germline V gene has CDR1 LNHNV and CDR2 YYDKDF (reference sequence). Trimming stripped 2 bases from V and 1 base from J, with 11 bases between.

Points on this clonotype: An end of the junction differs from the germline gene, which may be a read error. CDR3 in amino acids: CASKLRGINYGHTF. CDR3 DNA: TGTGCCAGCAAGTTGAGGGGGATTAACTATGGCCACACCTTC. The chain couples TRBV11-3 to TRBJ1-2; the D gene is possibly TRBD1 (6 bases). CDR1 is SGHNT and CDR2 is YENEEA in the germline V gene. There are 14 residues in the CDR3. Full variable domain (outside the CDR3, taken from reference TRBV11-3 and TRBJ1-2): EAGVVQSPRYKIIEKKQPVAFWCNPISGHNTLYWYLQNLGQGPELLIRYENEEAVDDSQLPKDRFSAERLKGVDSTLKIQPAELGDSAVYLCASKLRGINYGHTFGSGTRLTVV.

The rearrangement joins TRBV20-1 to TRBJ1-5; TRBD1 matches 10 bases. Germline trimming cut 5 bases from V and 3 bases from J; bases unmatched to any gene: 10. This CDR3 spans 16 amino acids. CDR1 is DFQATT, CDR2 SNEGSKA, per germline (reference sequence). The CDR3 spells CSARLVGQGYNQPQHF. The CDR3 coding sequence is TGCAGTGCTCGCCTAGTGGGACAGGGGTACAATCAGCCCCAGCATTTT.